Listed below are T cell receptor beta chains from one sample, sequenced in a study of T cell responses to AZD1222 COVID-19 vaccine. Clones were read by immunoSEQ multiplex PCR, and TCRdb kept only the in-frame ones, dropping some. This repertoire shows about 140,000 clones, approximately 87% found once; its top ten account for 1.5% to 2%. Here the sequenced sample was peripheral blood, taken 28 days after the second AZD1222 dose. These receptors all stem from an adult who received the AZD1222 COVID-19 vaccine. CDR3s include the opening cysteine and the closing phenylalanine or tryptophan. Fields, in order: J gene, clone size, D gene, V gene, CDR3 DNA, CDR3 protein. The D gene is left open where the match is weak. Some rows mark clone size as missing; the rest say once, few, many or name a class of expanded clone.

j_gene: TRBJ1-4
abundance: once
d_gene: NA
v_gene: TRBV6-2/TRBV6-3
CDR3nt: TGTGCCAGCAGTTGGAGGACAGCGGCTAATGAAAAACTGTTTTTT
CDR3aa: CASSWRTAANEKLFF

j_gene: TRBJ1-2
abundance: NA
d_gene: TRBD1
v_gene: TRBV19
CDR3nt: TGTGCCAGTAGTGTCTCGACAGGGGGCTATGGCTACACCTTC
CDR3aa: CASSVSTGGYGYTF

j_gene: TRBJ1-4
abundance: NA
d_gene: NA
v_gene: TRBV23-1
CDR3nt: TGCGCCAGCAGTCAAGAGGGCGGTGAAAAACTGTTTTTT
CDR3aa: CASSQEGGEKLFF

j_gene: TRBJ2-5
abundance: NA
d_gene: TRBD2
v_gene: TRBV28
CDR3nt: TGTGCCAGCAGTTTATATGCTAGCGGGAGGGCTCGACAAGAGACCCAGTACTTC
CDR3aa: CASSLYASGRARQETQYF

j_gene: TRBJ1-1
abundance: NA
d_gene: TRBD1
v_gene: TRBV7-9
CDR3nt: TGTGCCAGCAGCTTGAGAGGGGGCTCCATGAACACTGAAGCTTTCTTT
CDR3aa: CASSLRGGSMNTEAFF

j_gene: TRBJ1-2
abundance: NA
d_gene: TRBD1
v_gene: TRBV18
CDR3nt: TGTGCCAGCTCACAATCTGCAGGGGGAACGAACTATGGCTACACCTTC
CDR3aa: CASSQSAGGTNYGYTF

j_gene: TRBJ1-1
abundance: NA
d_gene: NA
v_gene: TRBV29-1
CDR3nt: TGCAGCGCCGGGGACGGTCTGAACACTGAAGCTTTCTTT
CDR3aa: CSAGDGLNTEAFF

j_gene: TRBJ2-7
abundance: NA
d_gene: NA
v_gene: TRBV4-1
CDR3nt: TGCGCCAGCAGCCAAGAGTACAGCTACGAGCAGTACTTC
CDR3aa: CASSQEYSYEQYF

j_gene: TRBJ2-4
abundance: NA
d_gene: NA
v_gene: TRBV19
CDR3nt: TGTGCCAGTAGTCCCCCCGACAGAAACATTCAGTACTTC
CDR3aa: CASSPPDRNIQYF

j_gene: TRBJ1-2
abundance: NA
d_gene: NA
v_gene: TRBV7-8
CDR3nt: TGTGCCAGCAGCGCAGGGTTCCAATCCTATGGCTACACCTTC
CDR3aa: CASSAGFQSYGYTF

j_gene: TRBJ2-2
abundance: NA
d_gene: TRBD2
v_gene: TRBV5-4
CDR3nt: TGTGCCAGCAATCGCGGGAGTGGTGACGCCGGGGAGCTGTTTTTT
CDR3aa: CASNRGSGDAGELFF

j_gene: TRBJ2-5
abundance: NA
d_gene: TRBD2
v_gene: TRBV29-1
CDR3nt: TGCAGCGCAGGACTAGCGGGAGCACAAGAGACCCAGTACTTC
CDR3aa: CSAGLAGAQETQYF

j_gene: TRBJ1-4
abundance: NA
d_gene: TRBD1
v_gene: TRBV3-1/TRBV3-2
CDR3nt: TGTGCCAGCAGCCATGGACAGGCCATTAATGAAAAACTGTTTTTT
CDR3aa: CASSHGQAINEKLFF

j_gene: TRBJ2-3
abundance: NA
d_gene: NA
v_gene: TRBV18
CDR3nt: TGTGCCAGCTCACCAACTAGCCCCACAGATACGCAGTATTTT
CDR3aa: CASSPTSPTDTQYF

j_gene: TRBJ1-4
abundance: NA
d_gene: NA
v_gene: TRBV19
CDR3nt: TGTGCCAGTAGTCCGGGACGGGAAAAACTGTTTTTT
CDR3aa: CASSPGREKLFF

j_gene: TRBJ1-4
abundance: NA
d_gene: TRBD1
v_gene: TRBV2
CDR3nt: TGTGCCAGCAGATACAGGGGCGGGGGGAATGAAAAACTGTTTTTT
CDR3aa: CASRYRGGGNEKLFF

j_gene: TRBJ2-2
abundance: once
d_gene: NA
v_gene: TRBV2
CDR3nt: TGTGCCAGCAGTGGGGGGTTGTACGGGGAGCTGTTTTTT
CDR3aa: CASSGGLYGELFF

j_gene: TRBJ2-2
abundance: NA
d_gene: NA
v_gene: TRBV28
CDR3nt: TGTGCCAGCAGTCAGGGGGGCGGGGAGCTGTTTTTT
CDR3aa: CASSQGGGELFF

j_gene: TRBJ1-1
abundance: NA
d_gene: NA
v_gene: TRBV27
CDR3nt: TGTGCCAGCAGCTCCGCTCTCACGGGTACATGGAACACTGAAGCTTTCTTT
CDR3aa: CASSSALTGTWNTEAFF

j_gene: TRBJ2-1
abundance: NA
d_gene: TRBD2
v_gene: TRBV6-5
CDR3nt: TGTGCCAGCAGTACTACCGGGACTAGAAGTGGCCAGTTCTTC
CDR3aa: CASSTTGTRSGQFF

j_gene: TRBJ2-3
abundance: NA
d_gene: TRBD2
v_gene: TRBV7-6
CDR3nt: TGTGCCAGCAGCCCTAACCTAGCGGGAGCTCGGGATACGCAGTATTTT
CDR3aa: CASSPNLAGARDTQYF

j_gene: TRBJ1-2
abundance: NA
d_gene: NA
v_gene: TRBV4-2
CDR3nt: TGTGCCAGCAGCCGCGACGTACGGGCTCCCAACTATGGCTACACCTTC
CDR3aa: CASSRDVRAPNYGYTF

j_gene: TRBJ2-1
abundance: NA
d_gene: TRBD1
v_gene: TRBV2
CDR3nt: TGTGCCAGCAACCCCAATGTGGGGGACAGGTACAATGAGCAGTTCTTC
CDR3aa: CASNPNVGDRYNEQFF

j_gene: TRBJ1-3
abundance: NA
d_gene: NA
v_gene: TRBV25-1
CDR3nt: TGTGCCAGCAGTGCAGGGACCTCTGGAAACACCATATATTTT
CDR3aa: CASSAGTSGNTIYF

j_gene: TRBJ1-4
abundance: NA
d_gene: TRBD1
v_gene: TRBV6-5
CDR3nt: TGTGCCAGCAGCGCCGGGACAGGGGTGGGAAAACTGTTTTTT
CDR3aa: CASSAGTGVGKLFF

j_gene: TRBJ1-6
abundance: NA
d_gene: NA
v_gene: TRBV6-5
CDR3nt: TGTGCCAGCAGTTACTTGGACAAGTCCTCACCCCTCCACTTT
CDR3aa: CASSYLDKSSPLHF

j_gene: TRBJ1-2
abundance: NA
d_gene: NA
v_gene: TRBV7-2
CDR3nt: TGTGCCAGCAGCTTAAGGGCAGATACTGTCTATGGCTACACCTTC
CDR3aa: CASSLRADTVYGYTF

j_gene: TRBJ2-5
abundance: NA
d_gene: NA
v_gene: TRBV7-9
CDR3nt: TGTGCCAGCAGCATAACAGGTCCAGACCAAGAGACCCAGTACTTC
CDR3aa: CASSITGPDQETQYF

j_gene: TRBJ1-4
abundance: NA
d_gene: NA
v_gene: TRBV6-1
CDR3nt: TGTGCCAGCAGTGACCCTAGACCCAATTACGATGAAAAACTGTTTTTT
CDR3aa: CASSDPRPNYDEKLFF

j_gene: TRBJ1-5
abundance: NA
d_gene: NA
v_gene: TRBV12-3/TRBV12-4
CDR3nt: TGTGCCAGCAGTGACGATAGCAATCAGCCCCAGCATTTT
CDR3aa: CASSDDSNQPQHF

j_gene: TRBJ1-2
abundance: NA
d_gene: TRBD1
v_gene: TRBV28
CDR3nt: TGTGCCAGCAGTTTAAGGTCCGGGACAGATAATGGCTACACCTTC
CDR3aa: CASSLRSGTDNGYTF

j_gene: TRBJ1-4
abundance: NA
d_gene: TRBD1
v_gene: TRBV3-1/TRBV3-2
CDR3nt: TGTGCCAGCAGCCAAGGAGGGACAGGGTCGAAAAAACTGTTTTTT
CDR3aa: CASSQGGTGSKKLFF

j_gene: TRBJ1-6
abundance: once
d_gene: NA
v_gene: TRBV25-1
CDR3nt: TGTGCCAGCAGCGGGCAAGGGGGCTCCTATAATTCACCCCTCCACTTT
CDR3aa: CASSGQGGSYNSPLHF

j_gene: TRBJ2-1
abundance: NA
d_gene: TRBD1
v_gene: TRBV7-9
CDR3nt: TGTGCCAGCAGCGCTAGGACGAACAGGGGGCTTAGACACAATGAGCAGTTCTTC
CDR3aa: CASSARTNRGLRHNEQFF

j_gene: TRBJ2-5
abundance: NA
d_gene: TRBD1
v_gene: TRBV24-1
CDR3nt: TGTGCCACCAGTGACGCCATGGGACAGGGAGGTGAGACCCAGTACTTC
CDR3aa: CATSDAMGQGGETQYF

j_gene: TRBJ1-5
abundance: NA
d_gene: NA
v_gene: TRBV6-5
CDR3nt: TGTGCCAGCACGAAGATTAGCAATCAGCCCCAGCATTTT
CDR3aa: CASTKISNQPQHF

j_gene: TRBJ1-1
abundance: once
d_gene: NA
v_gene: TRBV7-8
CDR3nt: TGTGCCAGCAGCTTGTCCCGGGGGCAGCTGAACACTGAAGCTTTCTTT
CDR3aa: CASSLSRGQLNTEAFF

j_gene: TRBJ1-2
abundance: once
d_gene: NA
v_gene: TRBV6-5
CDR3nt: TGTGCCAGCACTACGGGGGGGGCGTTGAATGGCTACACCTTC
CDR3aa: CASTTGGALNGYTF

j_gene: TRBJ2-2
abundance: NA
d_gene: TRBD1
v_gene: TRBV18
CDR3nt: TGTGCCAGCTCACCCACCGGGACAGGGAACACCGGGGAGCTGTTTTTT
CDR3aa: CASSPTGTGNTGELFF

j_gene: TRBJ2-6
abundance: NA
d_gene: TRBD1
v_gene: TRBV6-5
CDR3nt: TGTGCCAGCAGTCAACAGGGGGCGGGGGCCAACGTCCTGACTTTC
CDR3aa: CASSQQGAGANVLTF

j_gene: TRBJ2-1
abundance: NA
d_gene: TRBD2
v_gene: TRBV19
CDR3nt: TGTGCCAGTAGTATAGAGGCTAGCGGGAGGGCCTCGGGCTCCTACAATGAGCAGTTCTTC
CDR3aa: CASSIEASGRASGSYNEQFF

j_gene: TRBJ1-3
abundance: NA
d_gene: NA
v_gene: TRBV6-5
CDR3nt: TGTGCCAGCAGCCGGGACCTGGGGGGAAACACCATATATTTT
CDR3aa: CASSRDLGGNTIYF

j_gene: TRBJ2-1
abundance: NA
d_gene: TRBD2
v_gene: TRBV20-1
CDR3nt: TGCAGTGGGACTAGTTTAAGTGAGCAGTTCTTC
CDR3aa: CSGTSLSEQFF

j_gene: TRBJ1-5
abundance: NA
d_gene: TRBD1
v_gene: TRBV6-5
CDR3nt: TGTGCCAGCAGTCCCCGGACAGGGGGCTTTCAGCCCCAGCATTTT
CDR3aa: CASSPRTGGFQPQHF

j_gene: TRBJ2-5
abundance: NA
d_gene: NA
v_gene: TRBV29-1
CDR3nt: TGCAGCGTTGAGGCCCCTGGCAGGGAGACCCAGTACTTC
CDR3aa: CSVEAPGRETQYF

j_gene: TRBJ1-1
abundance: NA
d_gene: NA
v_gene: TRBV3-1/TRBV3-2
CDR3nt: TGTGCCAGCAGCCACCCTTTACGGGGTTCGGAAGCTTTCTTT
CDR3aa: CASSHPLRGSEAFF

j_gene: TRBJ1-1
abundance: NA
d_gene: NA
v_gene: TRBV5-8
CDR3nt: TGTGCCAGCAGCGGGACAAGGGTGGGCACTGAAGCTTTCTTT
CDR3aa: CASSGTRVGTEAFF

j_gene: TRBJ2-7
abundance: NA
d_gene: NA
v_gene: TRBV14
CDR3nt: TGTGCCAGCAGCCAAGGCCCAGGGTTCTACGAGCAGTACTTC
CDR3aa: CASSQGPGFYEQYF

j_gene: TRBJ2-2
abundance: NA
d_gene: TRBD1
v_gene: TRBV10-2
CDR3nt: TGCGCCAGCAGATCGTTGGGGACAGGGAACACCGGGGAGCTGTTTTTT
CDR3aa: CASRSLGTGNTGELFF

j_gene: TRBJ1-2
abundance: NA
d_gene: NA
v_gene: TRBV6-1
CDR3nt: TGTGCCAGCAGTGAACGGGATAGAGATGGCTACACCTTC
CDR3aa: CASSERDRDGYTF

j_gene: TRBJ1-6
abundance: NA
d_gene: NA
v_gene: TRBV3-1/TRBV3-2
CDR3nt: TGTGCCAGCAGCCAAGAAGCCGACCGCCTCCACTTT
CDR3aa: CASSQEADRLHF

j_gene: TRBJ2-7
abundance: NA
d_gene: TRBD2
v_gene: TRBV5-6
CDR3nt: TGTGCCAGCAGCTTGCGCCCTAGCGGTTCCTACGAGCAGTACTTC
CDR3aa: CASSLRPSGSYEQYF

j_gene: TRBJ1-3
abundance: once
d_gene: NA
v_gene: TRBV9
CDR3nt: TGTGCCAGCAGCGTAGCCTTCGAAACTGGAAACACCATATATTTT
CDR3aa: CASSVAFETGNTIYF

j_gene: TRBJ2-1
abundance: NA
d_gene: NA
v_gene: TRBV7-2
CDR3nt: TGTGCCAGCCGAGCGGGCAATGAGCAGTTCTTC
CDR3aa: CASRAGNEQFF

j_gene: TRBJ2-3
abundance: NA
d_gene: TRBD1
v_gene: TRBV6-5
CDR3nt: TGTGCCAGCAGTCAGACAGGGTGGGGAGATACGCAGTATTTT
CDR3aa: CASSQTGWGDTQYF

j_gene: TRBJ2-7
abundance: NA
d_gene: NA
v_gene: TRBV3-1/TRBV3-2
CDR3nt: TGTGCCAGCAGCCAAGCGGGAGCAATTTACGAGCAGTACTTC
CDR3aa: CASSQAGAIYEQYF

j_gene: TRBJ2-2
abundance: NA
d_gene: TRBD1
v_gene: TRBV19
CDR3nt: TGTGCCAGTAGTTTTCTCCGGGACAGGGGGCGAGGGCTGTTTTTT
CDR3aa: CASSFLRDRGRGLFF

j_gene: TRBJ2-3
abundance: NA
d_gene: NA
v_gene: TRBV30
CDR3nt: TGTGCCTGGAGTGCCGCGGGGACAGATACGCAGTATTTT
CDR3aa: CAWSAAGTDTQYF

j_gene: TRBJ1-1
abundance: NA
d_gene: NA
v_gene: TRBV14
CDR3nt: TGTGCCAGCAGCCGGATACCCCCCGCAGGGACCACTGAAGCTTTCTTT
CDR3aa: CASSRIPPAGTTEAFF

j_gene: TRBJ1-2
abundance: NA
d_gene: TRBD1
v_gene: TRBV30
CDR3nt: TGTGCCTCGTCTAGGGACAGCGAAGGGGACTACACCTTC
CDR3aa: CASSRDSEGDYTF